The 18 T cell receptor beta chains in this list originate from one sample, sequenced in a study of T-cell memory formation after mild COVID-19. TCRdb analysed the 5' RACE reads with MiXCR anew, one entry per CDR3 protein. Among roughly 380,000 distinct CDR3 sequences listed, approximately 29% were seen once. Sequenced input: PBMCs or a T cell subset sorted from them (not recorded which). Every receptor here comes from an adult woman who had mild COVID-19 (a few samples of this study predate the infection). Cell type and time point are not known.

The V call is TRBV11-1, the J call TRBJ2-5; a weak D match, TRBD2 (5 bases). In germline, CDR1 is SGHAT, CDR2 FQDESV (reference sequence). V was clipped by 1 base and J by 0 bases, with 15 bases between them. The CDR3 runs to 17 residues. For the CDR3, the DNA is TGTGCCAGCAGCTTAGAGTCGGGCCCGGGGTACCAAGAGACCCAGTACTTC. Translating gives CASSLESGPGYQETQYF.

This clonotype was seen a handful of times. The rearrangement links TRBV12-3 or TRBV12-4 to TRBJ2-3, with D possibly matching TRBD2 (5 bases). This CDR3 has 13 amino acids. The ends were cut back, 3 bases at V and 4 bases at J, with 8 bases in the middle. In DNA form, the CDR3 reads TGTGCCAGCAGTTTGAGGGCCGCAGATACGCAGTATTTT. This gives the protein CASSLRAADTQYF.

This clonotype showed up just a few times. The chain uses TRBV25-1 and TRBJ2-5; 12 bases agree with TRBD2. With V trimmed by 0 bases and J by 5 bases, 1 base remained unmatched. This CDR3 region has 15 residues. Per the germline V gene, CDR1 is MGHDK and CDR2 is SYGVNS. In DNA, the CDR3 is TGTGCCAGCAGTGAATACGGGACTAGCGGGGAGACCCAGTACTTC. This codes for CASSEYGTSGETQYF.

In this sample, this clonotype turned up a few times. CDR3 DNA: TGTGCCAGCAGCCTATGGACAGGGAATAGCAATCAGCCCCAGCATTTT. Translation gives CASSLWTGNSNQPQHF. V is TRBV5-5 and J is TRBJ1-5; TRBD1 aligns across 8 bases. CDR1 SGHKS and CDR2 YYEKEE come from the germline V gene (reference sequence). CDR3 length: 16 amino acids. J gave up 0 bases and V 4 bases, and 6 bases lay outside the gene matches.

This sequence joins TRBV29-1 and TRBJ2-3; the D is unclear. V was trimmed by 4 bases and J by 0 bases, leaving 8 bases between them. Germline V gene data show CDR1 as SQVTM and CDR2 as ANQGSEA. The CDR3 contains 13 residues. The CDR3 DNA is TGCAGCGTTGGAACACCAAGCACAGATACGCAGTATTTT. Residues: CSVGTPSTDTQYF.

The chain couples TRBV7-9 to TRBJ2-1; the match to TRBD2 covers 11 bases. Germline CDR1 reads SEHNR; CDR2 reads FQNEAQ (reference sequence). CDR3 length: 17 amino acids. J lost 7 bases, V lost 4 bases, and 12 bases had no gene match. The CDR3 nucleotides are TGTGCCAGCAGCTCCCCACTAGCGGGAGAGGTGTGGAATGAGCAGTTCTTC. It specifies CASSSPLAGEVWNEQFF.

This sequence joins TRBV18 and TRBJ2-2; D is perhaps TRBD1 (6 bases). The germline V gene encodes CDR1 KGHSH and CDR2 LQKENI. Trimming removed 5 bases from V and 1 base from J, with 14 bases in between. The CDR3 covers 16 residues. In nucleotides, the CDR3 is TGTGCCAGCTCATCCAGGACAGCCCGGAACACCGGGGAGCTGTTTTTT. Residues: CASSSRTARNTGELFF.

The chain carries TRBV12-3 or TRBV12-4 and TRBJ2-3; 12 bases match TRBD2. This CDR3 region has 19 residues. V lost 1 base and J lost 2; bases outside the gene matches: 10. CDR3 DNA sequence: TGTGCCAGCAGTTTAGGCTCACTAGCGGGAGGTCGAACCACAGATACGCAGTATTTT. It translates to CASSLGSLAGGRTTDTQYF.

There are a few counts of this clonotype. The CDR3 coding sequence is TGTGCCAGCAGCCCGTCGGGAGCGAACACTGAAGCTTTCTTT. The encoded protein is CASSPSGANTEAFF. This sequence joins TRBV7-9 and TRBJ1-1; D is undetermined. This CDR3 has 14 amino acids. Germline assignment: CDR1 SEHNR and CDR2 FQNEAQ (reference sequence). The V gene lost 5 bases and the J gene lost 1 base, with 11 bases spanning the gap.

This clonotype was observed a few times. V and J are TRBV15 and TRBJ2-7; 8 nucleotides match TRBD1. The germline CDR1 and CDR2 sequences are LNHNV and YYDKDF (reference sequence). The CDR3 runs 14 residues. V dropped 1 base and J dropped 2; count of bases not matched to a gene: 1. Here the CDR3 reads CATSRGTGTYEQYF. The CDR3 DNA reads TGTGCCACCAGCAGAGGGACAGGGACCTACGAGCAGTACTTC.

The chain links TRBV11-3 to TRBJ2-7; 10 bases match TRBD1. Per germline, CDR1 SGHNT and CDR2 YENEEA. The CDR3 totals 14 residues. The J segment lost 3 bases and the V segment lost 6 bases, leaving 5 bases of the junction unmatched. For the CDR3, the DNA is TGTGCCAGCAGGGGGACAGGGGAAGGCTACGAGCAGTACTTC. Translation gives CASRGTGEGYEQYF.

The chain carries TRBV13 and TRBJ2-7; the D is unclear. From germline, CDR1 is PRHDT and CDR2 FYEKMQ (reference sequence). V was shortened by 2 bases and J by 6 bases, with 14 bases between the two germline ends. The CDR3 contains 14 residues. CDR3 DNA sequence: TGTGCCAGCAGCTTAAGCGCGCATTTAAGCGAGCAGTACTTC. Translating it yields CASSLSAHLSEQYF. Using reference TRBV13 and TRBJ2-7 for the parts outside the CDR3, the full variable domain is AAGVIQSPRHLIKEKRETATLKCYPIPRHDTVYWYQQGPGQDPQFLISFYEKMQSDKGSIPDRFSAQQFSDYHSELNMSSLELGDSALYFCASSLSAHLSEQYFGPGTRLTVT.

This clonotype has more than one count but fewer than ten. The rearrangement joins TRBV20-1 to TRBJ2-4; D unresolved. The V end was cut by 0 bases, the J end by 5 bases, with 8 bases between. CDR3 length equals 13 residues. In germline, CDR1 is DFQATT, CDR2 SNEGSKA (reference sequence). The CDR3 protein is CSARDYRENIQYF. CDR3 in DNA: TGCAGTGCTAGAGATTACCGGGAAAACATTCAGTACTTC.

CDR3 in DNA: TGTGCCAGCAGCTGGGGCAGGCGGGGATACAATGAGCAGTTCTTC. Its translation: CASSWGRRGYNEQFF. The chain combines TRBV11-2 with TRBJ2-1; D perhaps matches TRBD2 (6 bases). Germline V gene data show CDR1 as SGHAT and CDR2 as FQNNGV. Trimming took 4 bases from V and 4 from J, leaving 14 bases between them. The CDR3 sequence is 15 residues long.

The chain is built from TRBV20-1 and TRBJ2-3; 14 positions match TRBD2. The CDR3 sequence is 16 residues long. Per the germline V gene, CDR1 is DFQATT and CDR2 is SNEGSKA (reference sequence). The CDR3 sequence is CSALATSGGDSGRQYF. CDR3 DNA sequence: TGCAGCGCACTCGCGACTAGCGGGGGGGACTCCGGGAGGCAGTATTTT.

DNA for the CDR3: TGCAGTGCTAGGGATAGCGGGAGCTCCTACAATGAGCAGTTCTTC. This codes for CSARDSGSSYNEQFF. The chain couples TRBV20-1 to TRBJ2-1; 9 positions match TRBD2. J lost 0 bases, V lost 3 bases, and 3 bases had no gene match. Looked up from germline, CDR1 is DFQATT and CDR2 is SNEGSKA (reference sequence). This CDR3 has 15 residues.

This CDR3 reads CASSPRTSGILTDTQYF. DNA for the CDR3: TGTGCCAGCAGCCCACGGACTAGCGGGATACTCACAGATACGCAGTATTTT. The chain combines TRBV7-9 with TRBJ2-3; 12 bases are shared with TRBD2. CDR1 is SEHNR, CDR2 FQNEAQ, per germline (reference sequence). This CDR3 comprises 17 residues. The trim removed 5 bases at V and 2 bases at J, leaving 8 bases unmatched.

V usage is TRBV4-3 and J usage is TRBJ2-1, with 12 nucleotides matching TRBD2. The trim removed 0 bases at V and 5 bases at J, leaving 5 bases unmatched. This CDR3 comprises 17 residues. The germline V gene encodes CDR1 LGHNA and CDR2 YSLEER. The CDR3 bases are TGCGCCAGCAGCCAAGATGTGACTAGCGGGAGAAACAATGAGCAGTTCTTC. Its protein product is CASSQDVTSGRNNEQFF.